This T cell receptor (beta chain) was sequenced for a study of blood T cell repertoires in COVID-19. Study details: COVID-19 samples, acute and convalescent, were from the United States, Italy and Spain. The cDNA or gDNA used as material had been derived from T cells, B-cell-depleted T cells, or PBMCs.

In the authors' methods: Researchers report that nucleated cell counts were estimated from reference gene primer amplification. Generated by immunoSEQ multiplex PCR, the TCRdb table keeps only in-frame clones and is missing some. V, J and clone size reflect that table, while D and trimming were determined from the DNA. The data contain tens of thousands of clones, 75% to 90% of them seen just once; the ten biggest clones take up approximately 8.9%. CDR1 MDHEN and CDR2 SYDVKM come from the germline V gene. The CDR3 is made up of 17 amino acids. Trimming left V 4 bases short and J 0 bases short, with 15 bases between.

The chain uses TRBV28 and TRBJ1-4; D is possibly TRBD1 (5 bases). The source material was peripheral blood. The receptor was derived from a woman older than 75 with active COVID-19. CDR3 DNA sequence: TGTGCCAGCAGTTCCTATAGACAGACCTCAACTAATGAAAAACTGTTTTTT. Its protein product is CASSSYRQTSTNEKLFF.